Only one count was recorded for the clone carrying this T cell receptor beta chain. Antigen: not known. The record originates from a study of T cells in localized non-small cell lung cancer. General observations from the study: The highest T cell clonality was in uninvolved adjacent lung, above tumor.

The V and J ends lost 5 bases and 6 bases, in that order; junction bases with no gene match: 7. The CDR3 consists of 14 residues. The data were produced by immunoSEQ multiplex PCR, yet TCRdb's version contains in-frame clones alone and is incomplete. The repertoire holds 30,000 or so clones, with roughly 86% as singletons. The source material was peripheral blood mononuclear cells, sampled before any cancer treatment. This clonotype was obtained from a woman aged 35 to 69 with stage III lung adenocarcinoma. V gene TRBV5-3 combines with J gene TRBJ2-2, with TRBD1 matching over 7 bases. TRBV5-3 is filed as an ORF, its function uncertain. The CDR3 loop reads CARSTDRVPGELFF. Here the CDR3 DNA reads TGTGCCAGAAGTACAGACAGGGTCCCCGGGGAGCTGTTTTTT.